The entry below describes one T cell receptor (beta chain). The antigen this receptor binds is unknown. The input lacks base qualities; no much larger clone sits a single base away. The CDR3, from cysteine to phenylalanine, totals 17 residues. The DNA shown is the 51-base CDR3, in frame from base 1. Taken from the germline V gene, the CDR1 and CDR2 loops are KGHDR and SFDVKD. The V and J ends are trimmed by 4 bases and 0 bases, leaving 15 bases between them. To prepare the library, PCR was applied. Instrument on record: Illumina HiSeq 2500. Unique molecular identifiers were incorporated into TCR beta cDNA libraries to reduce PCR and sequencing biases. Per 1 to 10 million input T cells, roughly 500,000 cDNA molecules were obtained, such that each molecule approximated one T cell. The patient libraries were prepared and sequenced using the same protocol as the earlier healthy control dataset. Within a given batch, samples were prepared together, multiplexed and sequenced on the same HiSeq lane. In the source study's methods: Raw barcoded reads were processed with MIGEC, discarding single-read molecular identifier groups before consensus assembly and CDR3 extraction. VDJtools was used for post-analysis of the clonotype tables, with diversity normalized by down-sampling every dataset to the smallest sample size. To correct batch-related cross-sample contamination, repertoire overlap clustering matched CDR3 amino acid sequences but not nucleotide sequences. TCRdb's own reprocessing of the public reads used fastp at Q25 and MiXCR and kept productive beta chains. Rows are unified per CDR3 protein, each entry keeping the most common DNA and genes. The V and J calls here are based on TCRdb, not the publication. The sample yields fewer than 900,000 distinct CDR3 sequences; about half were counted once. Of the sample, 4.9% falls within the top ten clones.

This specimen comes from a study of post-analysis software for immune sequencing data (dated by TCRdb to the mid-2010s). Notes on the research overall: Recorded disease courses included relapsing-remitting, secondary progressive and progressive-relapsing multiple sclerosis, with some patients lacking subtype annotation. The patient repertoires were set against around eleven previously published healthy control repertoires from donors whose ages ranged from roughly 6 to 25 years. A subset of samples was prepared in parallel using single-end sample barcoding, then pooled and co-amplified after Illumina adapter ligation.

To demonstrate the VDJtools post-analysis software, the study profiled TCR beta repertoires from the peripheral blood of some 13 young patients with multiple sclerosis. The multiple sclerosis patients were children and adolescents ranging in age from roughly 6 to 16 years. Beyond this particular receptor, the publication reports: Strong co-clustering of samples prepared in the same batch was shown by direct clustering with F measure, prompting a batch-effect correction. Normalized Chao1 diversity was significantly lower in multiple sclerosis patients than controls, suggesting substantial peripheral T-cell clonal expansion. The multiple sclerosis patient group was slightly younger than the control group. Patients showed significantly higher frequencies than controls for roughly 5 TRBV segments, among them TRBV5-6, TRBV5-1 and TRBV20-1.

The TCR sequence derives from a girl between 5 and 17 years old with multiple sclerosis. Sequences were obtained from blood. The chain is assembled from TRBV24-1 and TRBJ2-1; the D segment might be TRBD1 or TRBD2, since each matches 5 bases. The CDR3 here reads CATSDRTGRDSYNEQFF. The DNA sequence is as follows: TGTGCCACCAGTGACCGCACAGGACGGGACTCCTACAATGAGCAGTTCTTC.